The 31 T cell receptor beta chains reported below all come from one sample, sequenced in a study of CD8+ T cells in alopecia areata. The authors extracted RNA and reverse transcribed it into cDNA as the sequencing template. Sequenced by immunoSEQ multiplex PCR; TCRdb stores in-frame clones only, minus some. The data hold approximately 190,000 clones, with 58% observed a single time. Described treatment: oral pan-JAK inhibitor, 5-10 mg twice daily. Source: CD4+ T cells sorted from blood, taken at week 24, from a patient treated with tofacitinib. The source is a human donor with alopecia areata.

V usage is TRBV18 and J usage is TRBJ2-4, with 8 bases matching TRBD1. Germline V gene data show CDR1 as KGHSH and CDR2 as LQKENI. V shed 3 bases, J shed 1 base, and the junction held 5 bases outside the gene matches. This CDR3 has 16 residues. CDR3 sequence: CASSPNSGGAKNIQYF. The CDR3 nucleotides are TGTGCCAGCTCACCGAATTCAGGGGGCGCCAAAAACATTCAGTACTTC.

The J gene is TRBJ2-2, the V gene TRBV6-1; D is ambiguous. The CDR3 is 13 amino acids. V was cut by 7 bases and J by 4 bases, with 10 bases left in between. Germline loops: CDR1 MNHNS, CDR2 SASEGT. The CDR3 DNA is TGTGCCAGCACCCAGGAGCTCACCGGGGAGCTGTTTTTT. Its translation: CASTQELTGELFF.

This chain's CDR3 is CASSLAAGFEQFF. CDR3 coding DNA: TGTGCCAGCAGCTTAGCAGCGGGGTTTGAGCAGTTCTTC. The rearrangement links TRBV7-2 to TRBJ2-1; 7 bases fit TRBD2. CDR1 and CDR2 (germline): SGHTA, FQGNSA. Trimming cost V 0 bases and J 9 bases; bases outside gene matches: 2. There are 13 residues in the CDR3.

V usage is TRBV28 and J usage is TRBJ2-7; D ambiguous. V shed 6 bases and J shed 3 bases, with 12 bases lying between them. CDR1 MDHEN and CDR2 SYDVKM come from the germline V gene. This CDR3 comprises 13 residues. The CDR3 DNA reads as TGTGCCAGCAGCTTGCCTAACGTCTACGAGCAGTACTTC. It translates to CASSLPNVYEQYF.

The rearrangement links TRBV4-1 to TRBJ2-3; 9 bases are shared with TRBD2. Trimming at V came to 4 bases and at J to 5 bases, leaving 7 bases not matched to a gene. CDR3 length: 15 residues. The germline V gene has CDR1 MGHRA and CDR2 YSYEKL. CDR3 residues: CASSPLAGVRDTQYF. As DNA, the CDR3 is TGCGCCAGCAGCCCTTTAGCGGGAGTAAGAGATACGCAGTATTTT.

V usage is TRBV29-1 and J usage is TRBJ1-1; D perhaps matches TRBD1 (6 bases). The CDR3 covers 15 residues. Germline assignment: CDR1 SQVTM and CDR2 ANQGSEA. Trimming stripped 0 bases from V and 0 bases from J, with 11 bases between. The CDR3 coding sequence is TGCAGCGTTGAAGATGGAGGGGGGCTGAACACTGAAGCTTTCTTT. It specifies CSVEDGGGLNTEAFF.

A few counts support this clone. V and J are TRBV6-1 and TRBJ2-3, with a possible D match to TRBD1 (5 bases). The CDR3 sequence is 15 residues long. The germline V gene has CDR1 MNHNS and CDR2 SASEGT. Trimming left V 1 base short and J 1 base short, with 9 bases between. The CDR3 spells CASSEDRGGTDTQYF. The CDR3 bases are TGTGCCAGCAGTGAAGATAGGGGCGGCACAGATACGCAGTATTTT.

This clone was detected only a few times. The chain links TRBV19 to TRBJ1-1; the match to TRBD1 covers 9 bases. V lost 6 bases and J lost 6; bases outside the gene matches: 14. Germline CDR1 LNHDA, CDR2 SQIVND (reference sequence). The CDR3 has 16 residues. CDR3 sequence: CASRYRGPIPTPEAFF. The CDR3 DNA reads TGTGCCAGTAGGTACAGGGGGCCTATTCCAACGCCTGAAGCTTTCTTT. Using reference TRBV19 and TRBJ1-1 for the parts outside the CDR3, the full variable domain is DGGITQSPKYLFRKEGQNVTLSCEQNLNHDAMYWYRQDPGQGLRLIYYSQIVNDFQKGDIAEGYSVSREKKESFPLTVTSAQKNPTAFYLCASRYRGPIPTPEAFFGQGTRLTVV.

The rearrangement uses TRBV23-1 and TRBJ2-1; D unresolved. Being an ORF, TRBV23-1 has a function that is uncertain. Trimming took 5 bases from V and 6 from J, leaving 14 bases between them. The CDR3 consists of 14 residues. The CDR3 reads CASSYPAGRNEQFF. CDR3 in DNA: TGCGCCAGCAGTTACCCCGCCGGCCGCAATGAGCAGTTCTTC.

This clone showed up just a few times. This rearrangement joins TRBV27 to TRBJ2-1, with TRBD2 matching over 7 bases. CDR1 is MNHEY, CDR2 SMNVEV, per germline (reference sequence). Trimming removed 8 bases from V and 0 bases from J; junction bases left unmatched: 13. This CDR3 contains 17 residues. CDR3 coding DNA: TGTGCCAGCGGGGGGGACCCTAGCGGACCCTCCTACAATGAGCAGTTCTTC. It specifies CASGGDPSGPSYNEQFF.

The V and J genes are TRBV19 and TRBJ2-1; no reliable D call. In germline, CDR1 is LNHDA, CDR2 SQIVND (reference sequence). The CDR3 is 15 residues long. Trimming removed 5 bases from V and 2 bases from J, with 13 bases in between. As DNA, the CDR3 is TGTGCCAGTAGTTTCCCCGGGTCTCCCTACAATGAGCAGTTCTTC. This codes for CASSFPGSPYNEQFF.

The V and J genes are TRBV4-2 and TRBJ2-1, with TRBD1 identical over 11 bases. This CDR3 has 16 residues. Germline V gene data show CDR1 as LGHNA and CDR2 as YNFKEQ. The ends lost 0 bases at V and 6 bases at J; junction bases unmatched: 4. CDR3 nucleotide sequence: TGTGCCAGCAGCCAAGATGAAGGGACAGGGGGCAATGAGCAGTTCTTC. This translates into CASSQDEGTGGNEQFF.

The CDR3 bases are TGTGCCAGCAGCCGGCCGGGGGAGAACTATGGCTACACCTTC. It yields the protein CASSRPGENYGYTF. The rearrangement uses TRBV13 and TRBJ1-2; D is possibly TRBD1 (5 bases). The CDR3 is made up of 14 amino acids. V gave up 5 bases and J gave up 2 bases, with 12 bases separating them. Germline V gene data show CDR1 as PRHDT and CDR2 as FYEKMQ (reference sequence).

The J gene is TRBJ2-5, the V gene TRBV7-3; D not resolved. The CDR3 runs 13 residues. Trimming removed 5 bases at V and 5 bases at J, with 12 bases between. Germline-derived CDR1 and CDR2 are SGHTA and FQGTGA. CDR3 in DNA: TGTGCCAGCAGCGCCACGCATCGCGAGACCCAGTACTTC. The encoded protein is CASSATHRETQYF.

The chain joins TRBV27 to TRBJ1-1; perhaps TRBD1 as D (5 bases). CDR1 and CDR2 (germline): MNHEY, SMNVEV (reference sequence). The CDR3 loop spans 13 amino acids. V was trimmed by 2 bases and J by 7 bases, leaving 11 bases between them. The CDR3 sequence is CASSLIVQGEAFF. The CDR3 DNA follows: TGTGCCAGCAGTTTAATCGTTCAGGGTGAAGCTTTCTTT.

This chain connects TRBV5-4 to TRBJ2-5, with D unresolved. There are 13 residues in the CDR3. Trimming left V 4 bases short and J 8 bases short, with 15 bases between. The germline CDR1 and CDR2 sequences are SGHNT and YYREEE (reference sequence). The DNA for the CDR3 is TGTGCCAGCAGCCTCACAGTGTTGGAAACCCAGTACTTC. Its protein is CASSLTVLETQYF.

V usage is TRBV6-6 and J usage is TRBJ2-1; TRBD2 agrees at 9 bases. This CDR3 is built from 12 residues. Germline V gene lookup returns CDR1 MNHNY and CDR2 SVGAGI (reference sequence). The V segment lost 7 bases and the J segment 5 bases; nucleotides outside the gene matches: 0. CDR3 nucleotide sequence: TGTGCCAGCAAGCGGGGGGACAATGAGCAGTTCTTC. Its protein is CASKRGDNEQFF.

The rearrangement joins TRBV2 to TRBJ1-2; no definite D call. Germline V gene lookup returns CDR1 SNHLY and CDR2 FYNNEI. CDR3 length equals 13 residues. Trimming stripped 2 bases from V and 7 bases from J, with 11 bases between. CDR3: CASSEWRASGYTF. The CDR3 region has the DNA TGTGCCAGCAGTGAATGGCGGGCCTCTGGCTACACCTTC.

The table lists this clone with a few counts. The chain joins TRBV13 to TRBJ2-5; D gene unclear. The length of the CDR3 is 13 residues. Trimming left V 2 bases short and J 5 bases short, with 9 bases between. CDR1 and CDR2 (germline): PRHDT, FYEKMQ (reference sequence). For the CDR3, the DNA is TGTGCCAGCAGCTTAAACCCTGGGGAGACCCAGTACTTC. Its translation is CASSLNPGETQYF.

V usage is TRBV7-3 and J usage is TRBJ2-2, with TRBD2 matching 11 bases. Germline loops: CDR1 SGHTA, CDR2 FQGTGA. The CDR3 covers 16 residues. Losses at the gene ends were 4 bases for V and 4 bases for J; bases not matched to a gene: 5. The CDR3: CASSSRTSGFTGELFF. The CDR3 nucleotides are TGTGCCAGCAGCTCGCGGACTAGCGGGTTCACCGGGGAGCTGTTTTTT.

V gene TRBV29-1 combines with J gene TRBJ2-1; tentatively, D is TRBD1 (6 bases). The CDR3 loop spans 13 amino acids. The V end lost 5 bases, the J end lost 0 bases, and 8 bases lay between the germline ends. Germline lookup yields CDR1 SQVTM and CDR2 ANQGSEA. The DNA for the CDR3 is TGCAGCGTTCACAGGGTCTCCTACAATGAGCAGTTCTTC. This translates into CSVHRVSYNEQFF.

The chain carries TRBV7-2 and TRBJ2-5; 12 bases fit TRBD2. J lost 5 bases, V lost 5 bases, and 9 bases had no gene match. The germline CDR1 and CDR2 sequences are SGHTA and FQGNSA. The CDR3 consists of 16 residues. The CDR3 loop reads CASSHPTSGGGETQYF. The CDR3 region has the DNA TGTGCCAGCAGCCACCCGACTAGCGGGGGCGGTGAGACCCAGTACTTC.

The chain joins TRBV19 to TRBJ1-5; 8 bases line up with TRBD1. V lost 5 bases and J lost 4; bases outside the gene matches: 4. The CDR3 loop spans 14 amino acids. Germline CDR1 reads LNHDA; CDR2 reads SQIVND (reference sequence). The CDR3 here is CASSPDRGNQPQHF. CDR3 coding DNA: TGTGCCAGTAGTCCCGACAGGGGAAATCAGCCCCAGCATTTT.

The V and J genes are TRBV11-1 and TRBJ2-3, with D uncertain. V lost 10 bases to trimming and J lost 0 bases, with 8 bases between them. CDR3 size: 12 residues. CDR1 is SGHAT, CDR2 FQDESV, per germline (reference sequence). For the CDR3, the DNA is TGTGCCACGGGCCCAAGCACAGATACGCAGTATTTT. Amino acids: CATGPSTDTQYF.

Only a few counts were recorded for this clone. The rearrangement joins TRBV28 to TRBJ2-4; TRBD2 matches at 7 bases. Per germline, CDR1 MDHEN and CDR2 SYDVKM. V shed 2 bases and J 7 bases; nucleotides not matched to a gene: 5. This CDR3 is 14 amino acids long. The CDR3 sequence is CASSLQGRGNIQYF. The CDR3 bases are TGTGCCAGCAGTTTACAAGGGCGGGGGAACATTCAGTACTTC.

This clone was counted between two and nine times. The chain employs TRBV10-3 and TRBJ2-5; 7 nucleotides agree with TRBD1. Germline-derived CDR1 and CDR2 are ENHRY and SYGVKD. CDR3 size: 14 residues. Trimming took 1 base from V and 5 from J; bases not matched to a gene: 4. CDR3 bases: TGTGCCATCAGTGAGTACAGGGGCGAGGAGACCCAGTACTTC. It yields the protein CAISEYRGEETQYF.

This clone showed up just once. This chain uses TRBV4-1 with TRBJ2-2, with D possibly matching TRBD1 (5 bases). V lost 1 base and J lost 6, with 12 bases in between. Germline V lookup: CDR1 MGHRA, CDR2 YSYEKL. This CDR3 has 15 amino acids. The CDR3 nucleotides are TGCGCCAGCAGCCAAGGGGGCTCCGGCCCCGGGGAGCTGTTTTTT. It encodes CASSQGGSGPGELFF.

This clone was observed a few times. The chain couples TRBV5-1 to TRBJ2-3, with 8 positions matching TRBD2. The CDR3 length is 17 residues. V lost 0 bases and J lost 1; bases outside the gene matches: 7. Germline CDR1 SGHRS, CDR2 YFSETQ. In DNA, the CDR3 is TGCGCCAGCAGCTTGGATCGCCTACTAGCGGGCACAGATACGCAGTATTTT. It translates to CASSLDRLLAGTDTQYF.

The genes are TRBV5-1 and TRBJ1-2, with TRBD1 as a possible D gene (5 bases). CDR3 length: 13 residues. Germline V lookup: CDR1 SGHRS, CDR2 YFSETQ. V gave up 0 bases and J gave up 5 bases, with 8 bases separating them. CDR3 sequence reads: CASSLEPGYGYTF. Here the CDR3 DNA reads TGCGCCAGCAGCTTGGAGCCAGGGTATGGCTACACCTTC.

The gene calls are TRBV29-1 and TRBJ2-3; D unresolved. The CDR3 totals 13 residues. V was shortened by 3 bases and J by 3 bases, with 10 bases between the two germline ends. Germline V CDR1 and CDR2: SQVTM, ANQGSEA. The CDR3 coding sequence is TGCAGCGTTGAGATAGCTCTTACAGATACGCAGTATTTT. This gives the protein CSVEIALTDTQYF.

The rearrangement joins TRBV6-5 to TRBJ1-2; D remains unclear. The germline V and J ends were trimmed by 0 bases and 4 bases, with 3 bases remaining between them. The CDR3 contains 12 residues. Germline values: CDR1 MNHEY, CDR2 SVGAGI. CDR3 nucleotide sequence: TGTGCCAGCAGTTACTCTGGCTATGGCTACACCTTC. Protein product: CASSYSGYGYTF.